The subject of this entry is one TCR beta chain. The antigen remains unidentified. The data are from a study of early T cells in non-severe SARS-CoV-2 infection. Study background: Whole-blood bulk RNA, unsorted, was sequenced, and chains were unpaired.

V lost 1 base and J lost 7, with 15 bases in between. The CDR3 extends over 15 amino acids. Per germline, CDR1 MNHNY and CDR2 SVGAGI (reference sequence). Study-wide results and limits: Anti-spike CD8 responses were favored by VDJdb matching, which missed private and CD4 specificities.

Tagging with unique molecular identifiers was applied to individual cDNA molecules. MiXCR, applied by TCRdb to the 5' RACE reads, yields one record per CDR3 protein. The sample holds 30,000 to 40,000 distinct CDR3 sequences, about 6.8% seen once. This sample comprised whole blood, obtained at baseline. The chain uses TRBV6-6 and TRBJ2-3; no reliable D call. The sequence came from an adult who was a healthcare worker with PCR-confirmed SARS-CoV-2 infection or an uninfected control (not recorded which). The CDR3 sequence is CASSYYLDGRNTQYF. CDR3 sequence (DNA): TGTGCCAGCAGTTACTATCTCGATGGGCGGAATACGCAGTATTTT.